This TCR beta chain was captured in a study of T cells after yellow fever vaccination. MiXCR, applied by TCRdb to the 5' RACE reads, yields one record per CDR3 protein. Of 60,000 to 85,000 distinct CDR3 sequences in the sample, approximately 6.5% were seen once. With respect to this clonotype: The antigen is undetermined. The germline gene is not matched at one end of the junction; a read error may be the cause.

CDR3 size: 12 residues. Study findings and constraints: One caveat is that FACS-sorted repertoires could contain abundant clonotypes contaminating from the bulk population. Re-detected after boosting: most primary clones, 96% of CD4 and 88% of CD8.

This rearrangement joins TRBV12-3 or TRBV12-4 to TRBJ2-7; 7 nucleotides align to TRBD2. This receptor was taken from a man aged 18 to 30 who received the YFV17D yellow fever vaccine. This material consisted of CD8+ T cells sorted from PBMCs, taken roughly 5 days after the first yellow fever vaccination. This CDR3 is CASSLSGGERWF. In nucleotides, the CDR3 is TGTGCCAGCAGTTTATCTGGGGGGGAGCGTTGGTTC.